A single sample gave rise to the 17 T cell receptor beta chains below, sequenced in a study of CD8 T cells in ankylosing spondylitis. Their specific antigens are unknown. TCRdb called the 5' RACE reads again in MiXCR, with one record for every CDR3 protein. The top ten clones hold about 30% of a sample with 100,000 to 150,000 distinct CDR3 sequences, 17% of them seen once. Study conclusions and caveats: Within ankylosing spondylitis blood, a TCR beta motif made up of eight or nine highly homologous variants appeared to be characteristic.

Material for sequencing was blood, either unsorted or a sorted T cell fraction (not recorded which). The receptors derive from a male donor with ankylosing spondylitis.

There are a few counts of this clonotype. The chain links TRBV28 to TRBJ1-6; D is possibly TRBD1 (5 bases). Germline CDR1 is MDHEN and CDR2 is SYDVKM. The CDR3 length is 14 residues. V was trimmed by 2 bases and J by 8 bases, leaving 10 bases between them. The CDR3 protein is CASSLGAGYSPLHF. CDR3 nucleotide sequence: TGTGCCAGCAGTTTAGGGGCCGGTTATTCACCCCTCCACTTT. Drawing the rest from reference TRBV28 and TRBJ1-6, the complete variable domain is DVKVTQSSRYLVKRTGEKVFLECVQDMDHENMFWYRQDPGLGLRLIYFSYDVKMKEKGDIPEGYSVSREKKERFSLILESASTNQTSMYLCASSLGAGYSPLHFGNGTRLTVT.

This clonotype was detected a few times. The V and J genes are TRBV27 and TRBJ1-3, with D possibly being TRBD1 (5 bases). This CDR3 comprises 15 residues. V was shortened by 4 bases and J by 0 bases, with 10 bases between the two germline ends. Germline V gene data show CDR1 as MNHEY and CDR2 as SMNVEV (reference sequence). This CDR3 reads CASSSTGHSGNTIYF. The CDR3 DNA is TGTGCCAGCAGTTCCACAGGACACTCTGGAAACACCATATATTTT.

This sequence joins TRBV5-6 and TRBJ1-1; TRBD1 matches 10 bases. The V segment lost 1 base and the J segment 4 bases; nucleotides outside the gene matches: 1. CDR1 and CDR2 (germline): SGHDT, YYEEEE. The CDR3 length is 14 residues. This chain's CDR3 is CASSLRDRGTEAFF. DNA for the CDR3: TGTGCCAGCAGCTTGCGGGACAGGGGCACTGAAGCTTTCTTT.

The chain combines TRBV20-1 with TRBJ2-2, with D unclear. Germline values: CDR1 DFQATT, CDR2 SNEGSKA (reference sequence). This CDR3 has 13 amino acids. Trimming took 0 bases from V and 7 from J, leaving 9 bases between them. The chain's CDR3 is CSAREVWGGELFF. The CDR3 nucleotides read TGCAGTGCTAGAGAGGTGTGGGGCGGGGAGCTGTTTTTT.

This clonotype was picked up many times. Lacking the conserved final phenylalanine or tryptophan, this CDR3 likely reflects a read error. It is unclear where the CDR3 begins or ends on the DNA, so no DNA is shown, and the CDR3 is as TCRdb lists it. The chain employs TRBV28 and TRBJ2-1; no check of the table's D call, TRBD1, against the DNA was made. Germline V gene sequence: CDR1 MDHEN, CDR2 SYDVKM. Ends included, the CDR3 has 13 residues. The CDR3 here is CASSLNPGQHQVV.

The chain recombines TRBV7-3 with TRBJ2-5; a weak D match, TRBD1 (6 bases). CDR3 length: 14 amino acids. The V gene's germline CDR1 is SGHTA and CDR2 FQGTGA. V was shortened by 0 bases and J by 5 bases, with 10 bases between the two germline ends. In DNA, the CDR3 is TGTGCCAGCAGCTTAACGGGGACATCGGAGACCCAGTACTTC. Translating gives CASSLTGTSETQYF.

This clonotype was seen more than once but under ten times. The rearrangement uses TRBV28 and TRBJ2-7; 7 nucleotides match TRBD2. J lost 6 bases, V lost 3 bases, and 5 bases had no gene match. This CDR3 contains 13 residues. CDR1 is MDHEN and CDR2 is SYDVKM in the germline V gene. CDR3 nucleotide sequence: TGTGCCAGCAGTTTGCCTTCGGGGGGCGAGCAGTACTTC. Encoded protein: CASSLPSGGEQYF.

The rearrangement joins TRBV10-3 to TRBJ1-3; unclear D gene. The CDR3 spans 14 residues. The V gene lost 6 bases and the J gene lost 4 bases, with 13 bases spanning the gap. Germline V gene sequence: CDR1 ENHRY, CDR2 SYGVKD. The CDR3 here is CAISGRGGGNTIYF. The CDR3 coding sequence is TGTGCCATCAGCGGGCGGGGAGGCGGAAACACCATATATTTT.

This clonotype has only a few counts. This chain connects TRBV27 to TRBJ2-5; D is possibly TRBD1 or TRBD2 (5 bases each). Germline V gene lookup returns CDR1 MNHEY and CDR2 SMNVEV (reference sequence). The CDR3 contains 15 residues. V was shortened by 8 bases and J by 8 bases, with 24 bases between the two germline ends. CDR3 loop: CASVKGSGLQGTQYF. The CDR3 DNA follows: TGTGCCAGCGTAAAAGGCAGCGGCCTCCAGGGTACCCAGTACTTC.

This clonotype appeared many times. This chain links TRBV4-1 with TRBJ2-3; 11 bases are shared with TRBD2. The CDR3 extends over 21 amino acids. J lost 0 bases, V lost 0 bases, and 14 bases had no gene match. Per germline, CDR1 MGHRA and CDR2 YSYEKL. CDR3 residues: CASSQERRLAGSSLSTDTQYF. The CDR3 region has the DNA TGCGCCAGCAGCCAAGAGAGGCGACTAGCGGGAAGTTCCCTAAGCACAGATACGCAGTATTTT.

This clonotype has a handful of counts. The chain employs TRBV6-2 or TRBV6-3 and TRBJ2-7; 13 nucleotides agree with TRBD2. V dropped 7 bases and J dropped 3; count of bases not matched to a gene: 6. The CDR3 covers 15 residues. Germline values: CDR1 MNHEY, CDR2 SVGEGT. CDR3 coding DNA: TGTGCCAGCAAAGAACTAGCGGGAGGGGGCTACGAGCAGTACTTC. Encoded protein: CASKELAGGGYEQYF.

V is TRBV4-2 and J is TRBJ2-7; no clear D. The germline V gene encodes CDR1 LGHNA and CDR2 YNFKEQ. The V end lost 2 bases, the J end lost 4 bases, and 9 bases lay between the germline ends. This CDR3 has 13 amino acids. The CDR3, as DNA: TGTGCCAGCAGCCAAAATGAAGGTTACGAGCAGTACTTC. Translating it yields CASSQNEGYEQYF.

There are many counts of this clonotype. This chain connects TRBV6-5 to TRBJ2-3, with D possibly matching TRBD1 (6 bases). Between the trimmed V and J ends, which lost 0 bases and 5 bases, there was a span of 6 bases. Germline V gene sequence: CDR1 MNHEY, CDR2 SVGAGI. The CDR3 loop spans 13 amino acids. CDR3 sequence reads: CASSYSGQDTQYF. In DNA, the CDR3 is TGTGCCAGCAGTTACTCGGGACAAGATACGCAGTATTTT.

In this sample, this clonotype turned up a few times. The CDR3 DNA reads as TGCGCCAGCAGCCCCGAAACAGGGTTAGACACTGAAGCTTTCTTT. Its protein is CASSPETGLDTEAFF. The chain is built from TRBV5-1 and TRBJ1-1; D perhaps matches TRBD1 (6 bases). The germline V and J ends were trimmed by 4 bases and 3 bases, with 16 bases remaining between them. The CDR3 consists of 15 residues. Germline CDR1 reads SGHRS; CDR2 reads YFSETQ.

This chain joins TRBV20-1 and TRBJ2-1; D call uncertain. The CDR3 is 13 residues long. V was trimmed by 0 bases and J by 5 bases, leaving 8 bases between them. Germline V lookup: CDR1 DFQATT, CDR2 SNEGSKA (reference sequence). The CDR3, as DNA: TGCAGTGCTAGAGACCCCCACGACAATGAGCAGTTCTTC. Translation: CSARDPHDNEQFF.

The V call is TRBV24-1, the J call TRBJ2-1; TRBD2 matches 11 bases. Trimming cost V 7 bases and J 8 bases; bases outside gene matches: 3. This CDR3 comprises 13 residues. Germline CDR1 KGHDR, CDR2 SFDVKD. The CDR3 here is CATRASGRHEQFF. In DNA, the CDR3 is TGTGCCACCAGGGCTAGCGGGAGGCATGAGCAGTTCTTC.

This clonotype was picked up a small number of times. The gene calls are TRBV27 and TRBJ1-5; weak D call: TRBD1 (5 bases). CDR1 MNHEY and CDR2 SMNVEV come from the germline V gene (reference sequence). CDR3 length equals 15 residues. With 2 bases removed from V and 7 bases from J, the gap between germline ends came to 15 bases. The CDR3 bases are TGTGCCAGCAGTTTAGATGGCAGGGTGGGCCAGCCCCAGCATTTT. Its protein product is CASSLDGRVGQPQHF.